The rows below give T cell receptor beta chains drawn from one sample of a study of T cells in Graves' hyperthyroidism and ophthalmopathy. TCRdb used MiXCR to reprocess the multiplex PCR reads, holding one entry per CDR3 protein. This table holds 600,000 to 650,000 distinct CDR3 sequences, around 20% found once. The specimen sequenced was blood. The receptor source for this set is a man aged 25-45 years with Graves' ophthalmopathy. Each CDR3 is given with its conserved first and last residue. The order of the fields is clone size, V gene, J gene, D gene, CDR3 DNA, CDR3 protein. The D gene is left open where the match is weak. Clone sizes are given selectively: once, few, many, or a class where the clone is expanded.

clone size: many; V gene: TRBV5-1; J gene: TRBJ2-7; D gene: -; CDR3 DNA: TGCGCCAGCAGCCTACTTTTCCCGGGAGCCGAGCAGTACTTC; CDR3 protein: CASSLLFPGAEQYF
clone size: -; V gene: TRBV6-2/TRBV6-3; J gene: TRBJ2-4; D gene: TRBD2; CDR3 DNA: TGTGCCAGCAGCCGAGCGAAAGCGGGAGGGCCCAGAAACATTCAGTACTTC; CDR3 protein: CASSRAKAGGPRNIQYF
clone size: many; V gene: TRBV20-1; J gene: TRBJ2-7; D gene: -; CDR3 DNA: TGCAGTGCTAGTTTCCGGGCCGCCTACGAGCAGTACTTC; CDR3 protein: CSASFRAAYEQYF
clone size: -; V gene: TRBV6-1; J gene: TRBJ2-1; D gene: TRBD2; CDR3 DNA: TGTGCCAGCAGCTCAAGCGGGAGGGCCCGGTATGAGCAGTTCTTC; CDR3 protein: CASSSSGRARYEQFF
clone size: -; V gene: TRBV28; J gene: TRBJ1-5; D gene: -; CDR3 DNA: TGTGCCAGCAGCGCCCGGGGGGTTAATCAGCCCCAGCATTTT; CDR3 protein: CASSARGVNQPQHF
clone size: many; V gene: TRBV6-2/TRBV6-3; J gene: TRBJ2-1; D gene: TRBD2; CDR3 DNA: TGTGCCAGCAGTTACGGGACTAGCGAGCAGTTCTTC; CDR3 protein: CASSYGTSEQFF
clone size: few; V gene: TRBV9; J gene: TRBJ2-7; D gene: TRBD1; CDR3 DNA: TGTGCCAGCAGCGTTACAGGGGGCGCGGCTGAGGAGCAGTACTTC; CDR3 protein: CASSVTGGAAEEQYF
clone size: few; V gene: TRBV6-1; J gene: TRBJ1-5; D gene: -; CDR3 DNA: TGTGCCAGCAGGGATCAGGGTGGCAATCAGCCCCAGCATTTT; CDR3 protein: CASRDQGGNQPQHF
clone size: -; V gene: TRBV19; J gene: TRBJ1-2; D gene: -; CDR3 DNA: TGTGCCAGTAGTATGTCCGGGACGTCTATCTATGGCTACACCTTC; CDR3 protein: CASSMSGTSIYGYTF
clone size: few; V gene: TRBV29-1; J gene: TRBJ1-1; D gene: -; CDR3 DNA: TGCAGCGTTGAATGGCGGCACCAGAACACTGAAGCTTTCTTT; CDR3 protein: CSVEWRHQNTEAFF
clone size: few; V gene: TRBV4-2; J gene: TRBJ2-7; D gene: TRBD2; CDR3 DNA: TGTGCCAGCAGCCAAGATTTAGCGGGAGCCCTATCCTACGAGCAGTACTTC; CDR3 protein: CASSQDLAGALSYEQYF
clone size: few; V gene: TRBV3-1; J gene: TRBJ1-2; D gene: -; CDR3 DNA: TGTGCCAGCAGCCAAGATCGGTATGGCTACACCTTC; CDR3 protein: CASSQDRYGYTF
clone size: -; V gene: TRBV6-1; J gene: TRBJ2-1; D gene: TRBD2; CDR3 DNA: TGTGCCAGCAGGGTAGCGGGAGGGCCCCACGATGAGCAGTTCTTC; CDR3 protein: CASRVAGGPHDEQFF
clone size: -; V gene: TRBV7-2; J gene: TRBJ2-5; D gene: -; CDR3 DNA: TGTGCCAGCAGCTTCTCTTCGGTCGCCGGGACCCAGTACTTC; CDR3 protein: CASSFSSVAGTQYF
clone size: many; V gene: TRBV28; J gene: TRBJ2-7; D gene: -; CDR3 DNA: TGTGCCAGCTTCGGGACCGTACCCTACGAGCAGTACTTC; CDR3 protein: CASFGTVPYEQYF
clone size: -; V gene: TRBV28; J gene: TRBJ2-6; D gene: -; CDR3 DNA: TGTGCCAGCAGTTCACCCCCCCATGGGGGTGTATCTGGGGCCAACGTCCTGACTTTC; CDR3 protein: CASSSPPHGGVSGANVLTF
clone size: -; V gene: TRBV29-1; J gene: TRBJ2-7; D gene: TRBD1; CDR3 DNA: TGCAGCGTAGCGCCGGGACAGGGTAACGAGCAGTACTTC; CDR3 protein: CSVAPGQGNEQYF
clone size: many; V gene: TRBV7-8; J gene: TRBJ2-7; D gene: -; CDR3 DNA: TGTGCCAGCAGCCCCCCTACAGGTGCCTACGAGCAGTACTTC; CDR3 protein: CASSPPTGAYEQYF
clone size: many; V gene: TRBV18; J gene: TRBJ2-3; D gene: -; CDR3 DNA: TGTGCCAGCTCACCACCGGTCAAGGATACGCAGTATTTT; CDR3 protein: CASSPPVKDTQYF
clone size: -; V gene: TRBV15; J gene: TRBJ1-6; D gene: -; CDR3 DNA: TGTGCCACCAGCAGAGTACAGTATAATTCACCCCTCCACTTT; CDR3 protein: CATSRVQYNSPLHF
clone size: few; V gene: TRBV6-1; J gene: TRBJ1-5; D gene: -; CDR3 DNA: TGTGCCAGCAGTTATGACTACCACAATCCTCAGCCCCAGCATTTT; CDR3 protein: CASSYDYHNPQPQHF
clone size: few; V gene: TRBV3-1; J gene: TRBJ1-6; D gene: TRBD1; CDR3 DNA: TGTGCCAGCAGCCGGCTGGGACAGGGCTATAATTCACCCCTCCACTTT; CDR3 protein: CASSRLGQGYNSPLHF
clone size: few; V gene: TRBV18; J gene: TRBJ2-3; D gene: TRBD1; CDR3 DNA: TGTGCCAGCTCACCAGACAGGGGGGCCACGCGGACGCAGTATTTT; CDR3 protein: CASSPDRGATRTQYF
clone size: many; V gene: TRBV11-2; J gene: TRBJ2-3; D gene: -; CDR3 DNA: TGTGCCAGCAGCTTAGACCTAGCTATAGATACGCAGTATTTT; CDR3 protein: CASSLDLAIDTQYF
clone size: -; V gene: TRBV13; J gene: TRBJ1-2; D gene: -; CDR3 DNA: TGTGCCAGCAGCGTAGACGTCGGGAGAGGCTACACCTTC; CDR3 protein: CASSVDVGRGYTF
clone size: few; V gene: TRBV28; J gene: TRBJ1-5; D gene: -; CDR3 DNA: TGTGCCAGCAGTTCCGTCAGATGGGTGGATCAGCCCCAGCATTTT; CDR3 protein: CASSSVRWVDQPQHF
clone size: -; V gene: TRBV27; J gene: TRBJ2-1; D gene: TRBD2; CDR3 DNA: TGTGCCAGCAGTTTATTTTCTAGCGGGTACTCCTACAATGAGCAGTTCTTC; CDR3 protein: CASSLFSSGYSYNEQFF
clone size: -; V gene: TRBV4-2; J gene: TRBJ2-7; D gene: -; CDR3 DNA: TGTGCCAGCAGCCCCAGCCAGAGCTCCTACGAGCAGTACTTC; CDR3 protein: CASSPSQSSYEQYF
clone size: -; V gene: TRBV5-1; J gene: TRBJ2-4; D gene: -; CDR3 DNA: TGCGCCAGCAGCTCCCGTGAGGGCAAAAACATTCAGTACTTC; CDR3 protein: CASSSREGKNIQYF
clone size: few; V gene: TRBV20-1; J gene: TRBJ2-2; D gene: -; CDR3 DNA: TGCAGTGCTAGAGATTTCACAGACACCGGGGAGCTGTTTTTT; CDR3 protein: CSARDFTDTGELFF
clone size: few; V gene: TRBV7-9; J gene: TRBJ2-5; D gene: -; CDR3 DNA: TGTGCCAGCCAGCAGGACCAAGAGACCCAGTACTTC; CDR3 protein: CASQQDQETQYF
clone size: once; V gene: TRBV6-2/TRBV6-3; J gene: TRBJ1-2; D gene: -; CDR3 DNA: TGTGCCAGCAGTTACAGCGGAGGGGCCAATGGCTACACCTTC; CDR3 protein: CASSYSGGANGYTF
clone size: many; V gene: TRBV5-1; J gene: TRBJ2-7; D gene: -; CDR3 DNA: TGTGCCAGCAGCCTCGGGCTAGCTGGGACCTACGAGCAGTACTTC; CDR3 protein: CASSLGLAGTYEQYF
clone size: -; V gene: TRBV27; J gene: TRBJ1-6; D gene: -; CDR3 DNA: TGTGCCAGCAGCTCCCCTTCCGGGCCCCCGGATTCACCCCTCCACTTT; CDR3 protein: CASSSPSGPPDSPLHF
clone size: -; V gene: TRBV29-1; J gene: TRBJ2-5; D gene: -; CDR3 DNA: TGCAGCGTTGGGGGGCTGCGGGAGACCCAGTACTTC; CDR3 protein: CSVGGLRETQYF
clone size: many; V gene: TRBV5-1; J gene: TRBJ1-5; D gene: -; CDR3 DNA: TGCGCCAGCAGCTTGGATGGGGCTTTCAATCAGCCCCAGCATTTT; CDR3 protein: CASSLDGAFNQPQHF
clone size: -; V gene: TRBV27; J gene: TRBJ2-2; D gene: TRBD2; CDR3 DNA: TGTGCCAGCAGGCGGGGGACTAGCGGCTACACCGGGGGGCTGTTTTTT; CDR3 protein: CASRRGTSGYTGGLFF
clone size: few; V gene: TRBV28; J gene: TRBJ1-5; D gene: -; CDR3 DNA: TGTGCCAGCAGCCGACCGGGACTCAATCAGCCCCAGCATTTT; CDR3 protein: CASSRPGLNQPQHF
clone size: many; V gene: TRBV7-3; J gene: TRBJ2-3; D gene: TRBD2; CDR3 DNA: TGTGCCAGCAGCTTCGAAGCGGGAGGGATGGATACGCAGTATTTT; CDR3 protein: CASSFEAGGMDTQYF
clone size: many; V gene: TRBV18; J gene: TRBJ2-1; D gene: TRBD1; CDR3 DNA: TGTGCCAGCTCAAATAACAGGGGTTACAACAATGAGCAGTTCTTC; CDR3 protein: CASSNNRGYNNEQFF
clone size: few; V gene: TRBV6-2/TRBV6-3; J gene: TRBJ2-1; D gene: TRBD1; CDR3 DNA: TGTGCCAGCAGTTACCCCGGGACAGGGAAGAATGAGCAGTTCTTC; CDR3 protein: CASSYPGTGKNEQFF
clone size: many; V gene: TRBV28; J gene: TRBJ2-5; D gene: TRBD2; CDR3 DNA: TGTGCCAGCAGCGTCCCCAGGGCGGGAGTTAGGCAAGAGACCCAGTACTTC; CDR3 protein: CASSVPRAGVRQETQYF
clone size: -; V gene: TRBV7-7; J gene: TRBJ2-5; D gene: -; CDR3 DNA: TGTGCTAGCACCTCGGGCCCCCGGGAGACCCAGTACTTC; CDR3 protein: CASTSGPRETQYF
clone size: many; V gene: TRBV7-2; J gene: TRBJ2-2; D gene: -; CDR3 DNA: TGTGCCAGCAGCCACTACCCAAACACCGGGGAGCTGTTTTTT; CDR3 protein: CASSHYPNTGELFF
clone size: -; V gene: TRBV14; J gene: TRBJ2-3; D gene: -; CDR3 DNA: TGTGCCAGCAGCCAAGCTACGGATAAAAGTGGAGATACGCAGTATTTT; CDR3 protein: CASSQATDKSGDTQYF
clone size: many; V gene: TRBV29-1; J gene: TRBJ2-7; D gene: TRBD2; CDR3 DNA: TGCAGCGTTAGGGGCGTCGCGGGAGGGGCATACGAGCAGTACTTC; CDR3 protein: CSVRGVAGGAYEQYF
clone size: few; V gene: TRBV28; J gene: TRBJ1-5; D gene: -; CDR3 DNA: TGTGCCAGCAGTCCTTCCATTCGACAGTCCAATCAGCCCCAGCATTTT; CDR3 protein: CASSPSIRQSNQPQHF
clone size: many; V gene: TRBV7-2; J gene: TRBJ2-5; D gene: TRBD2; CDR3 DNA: TGTGCCAGCAATCGGCGGGAGGGCCAAGAGACCCAGTACTTC; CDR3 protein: CASNRREGQETQYF
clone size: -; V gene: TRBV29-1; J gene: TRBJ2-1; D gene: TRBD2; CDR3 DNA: TGCAGCGTTGAACCCCGGACTAGCGGGACTGAGCAGTTCTTC; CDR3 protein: CSVEPRTSGTEQFF